Presented here are 29 T cell receptor beta chains from one specimen sequenced in a study of control samples from healthy donors and cancer patients (dated by TCRdb to 2019 to 2021). Library method: the immunoSEQ multiplex PCR assay. In TCRdb, the immuneACCESS table is reduced to in-frame sequences with V and J assigned. These tables do not hold every clone; where another copy was compared, an unresolved V gene accounts for under half, and the others remain unexplained. For this sample there are 100,000 to 150,000 clones; around 90% appear just once. The ten largest clones capture around 7.9% of the sample. The sample was blood. Source of these receptors: a man younger than 35 in good health.

This chain links TRBV5-1 with TRBJ2-1, with D perhaps matching TRBD2 (5 bases). Germline loops: CDR1 SGHRS, CDR2 YFSETQ. The V end was cut by 4 bases, the J end by 4 bases, with 24 bases between. The CDR3 has 18 amino acids. This CDR3 reads CASSLEGYRPTLYNEQFF. CDR3 in DNA: TGCGCCAGCAGCCTAGAGGGCTACCGTCCGACCTTATACAATGAGCAGTTCTTC.

In its sample, this clone was seen once. The chain employs TRBV9 and TRBJ1-3; 9 nucleotides align to TRBD1. This CDR3 region has 16 residues. CDR1 and CDR2 from the germline V gene are SGDLS and YYNGEE. V shed 3 bases, J shed 0 bases, and the junction held 4 bases outside the gene matches. CDR3 sequence: CASSAGTGNSGNTIYF. CDR3 bases: TGTGCCAGCAGCGCCGGGACAGGGAACTCTGGAAACACCATATATTTT.

This rearrangement joins TRBV19 to TRBJ1-3; TRBD1 matches at 8 bases. Per the germline V gene, CDR1 is LNHDA and CDR2 is SQIVND (reference sequence). This CDR3 contains 17 residues. Trimming cost V 6 bases and J 0 bases; bases outside gene matches: 10. CDR3 in DNA: TGTGCCAGTAGAGACAGGGGCACCCTCCTCTCTGGAAACACCATATATTTT. Translating gives CASRDRGTLLSGNTIYF.

The V call is TRBV4-2, the J call TRBJ2-3; D could derive from TRBD1 or TRBD2 (5 bases each). V shed 3 bases and J shed 2 bases, with 9 bases lying between them. CDR3 size: 14 residues. Per germline, CDR1 LGHNA and CDR2 YNFKEQ. DNA of the CDR3: TGTGCCAGCAGCCACTGGGGGACCACAGATACGCAGTATTTT. Its translation is CASSHWGTTDTQYF.

The chain employs TRBV29-1 and TRBJ2-7, with 10 bases matching TRBD2. The CDR3 has 14 amino acids. Germline trimming cut 3 bases from V and 2 bases from J; bases unmatched to any gene: 4. The germline CDR1 and CDR2 sequences are SQVTM and ANQGSEA. This CDR3 is CSVEASGGPYEQYF. DNA of the CDR3: TGCAGCGTTGAGGCTAGCGGGGGCCCCTACGAGCAGTACTTC.

V is TRBV28 and J is TRBJ2-5; TRBD2 matches 10 bases. CDR1 is MDHEN, CDR2 SYDVKM, per germline. V trimming: 10 bases; J trimming: 5 bases; junction bases outside the gene matches: 16. The CDR3 loop spans 16 amino acids. The CDR3 nucleotides read TGTGCCACTCAATCCCCAGAGCGGGGGGGCCTGGAGACCCAGTACTTC. Its protein is CATQSPERGGLETQYF.

The chain is built from TRBV2 and TRBJ1-1; unclear D gene. Germline CDR1 is SNHLY and CDR2 is FYNNEI. The CDR3 contains 13 residues. V lost 10 bases and J lost 0, with 12 bases in between. For the CDR3, the DNA is TGTGCCACCCTCATATACATGAACACTGAAGCTTTCTTT. It yields the protein CATLIYMNTEAFF.

In the case of this clone: One end of the junction does not line up with germline, which may come from a read error. The J gene is TRBJ2-5, the V gene TRBV7-2; TRBD1 matches 9 bases. CDR3 length: 12 residues. Germline-derived CDR1 and CDR2 are SGHTA and FQGNSA. CDR3 amino acids: CASSPPRDRVNF. CDR3 DNA: TGTGCCAGCAGCCCCCCCCGGGACAGGGTAAACTTC.

The V call is TRBV5-5, the J call TRBJ2-7; 10 bases map to TRBD1. The germline gives CDR1 SGHKS, CDR2 YYEKEE (reference sequence). Unmatched junction bases numbered 6, after V lost 3 bases and J lost 3 bases. The CDR3 extends over 15 amino acids. CDR3 sequence: CASSWEGTGDYEQYF. CDR3 nucleotide sequence: TGTGCCAGCAGCTGGGAGGGGACAGGGGACTACGAGCAGTACTTC. Looking up the rest from reference TRBV5-5 and TRBJ2-7 gives the full variable domain: DAGVTQSPTHLIKTRGQQVTLRCSPISGHKSVSWYQQVLGQGPQFIFQYYEKEERGRGNFPDRFSARQFPNYSSELNVNALLLGDSALYLCASSWEGTGDYEQYFGPGTRLTVT.

This chain connects TRBV19 to TRBJ2-1; D might be TRBD1 or TRBD2, each matching 5 bases. This CDR3 is built from 14 residues. The germline CDR1 and CDR2 sequences are LNHDA and SQIVND (reference sequence). Trimming cost V 6 bases and J 5 bases, with 14 bases left between them. For the CDR3, the DNA is TGTGCCAGTAGGAGACGGGACGCACACAATGAGCAGTTCTTC. Translated: CASRRRDAHNEQFF.

The rearrangement joins TRBV28 to TRBJ2-7; D is unclear. V was shortened by 2 bases and J by 3 bases, with 11 bases between the two germline ends. Per the germline V gene, CDR1 is MDHEN and CDR2 is SYDVKM. This CDR3 region has 14 residues. In DNA form, the CDR3 reads TGTGCCAGCAGTTTACCCGCGAGTCTCTACGAGCAGTACTTC. It codes for CASSLPASLYEQYF.

DNA for the CDR3: TGTGCCAGCAGTTTCCGACAGATTAATTCACCCCTCCACTTT. It specifies CASSFRQINSPLHF. The chain is built from TRBV27 and TRBJ1-6, with a possible D match to TRBD1 (5 bases). V was pared by 3 bases and J by 6 bases, with 9 bases between. Germline CDR1 is MNHEY and CDR2 is SMNVEV (reference sequence). The CDR3 covers 14 residues.

This chain uses TRBV4-2 with TRBJ2-7; D is possibly TRBD2 (5 bases). Germline-derived CDR1 and CDR2 are LGHNA and YNFKEQ. The V gene lost 0 bases and the J gene lost 2 bases, with 14 bases spanning the gap. This CDR3 spans 16 amino acids. For the CDR3, the DNA is TGTGCCAGCAGCCAAGATTCGCGGGCGTCCACCTACGAGCAGTACTTC. Translated: CASSQDSRASTYEQYF.

For this clone: Other DNA sequences in this specimen translate into the identical CDR3. The rearrangement uses TRBV7-9 and TRBJ2-7, with 9 bases fitting TRBD1. The V gene's germline CDR1 is SEHNR and CDR2 FQNEAQ (reference sequence). V dropped 5 bases and J dropped 3; count of bases not matched to a gene: 8. The CDR3 loop spans 15 amino acids. CDR3 nucleotide sequence: TGTGCCAGCAGCCCCCGGGACAGGGTGGGCTACGAGCAGTACTTC. Translating it yields CASSPRDRVGYEQYF.

CDR3 residues: CASSFGNTEAFF. As DNA, the CDR3 is TGTGCCAGCAGCTTTGGGAACACTGAAGCTTTCTTT. The chain uses TRBV11-2 and TRBJ1-1; D gene uncertain. Germline V gene sequence: CDR1 SGHAT, CDR2 FQNNGV. Trimming left V 3 bases short and J 1 base short, with 3 bases between. The CDR3 length is 12 residues.

This clone occurred once. V and J are TRBV7-2 and TRBJ1-5; 8 positions agree with TRBD1. V was clipped by 2 bases and J by 7 bases; unmatched bases: 7. Germline V gene sequence: CDR1 SGHTA, CDR2 FQGNSA. The CDR3 is 15 residues long. The CDR3 nucleotides read TGTGCCAGCAGCTTACTCGGACAGGGAAACCAGCCCCAGCATTTT. It codes for CASSLLGQGNQPQHF.

The genes are TRBV11-1 and TRBJ1-1; 10 nucleotides align to TRBD1. This CDR3 is 13 amino acids long. Germline V gene lookup returns CDR1 SGHAT and CDR2 FQDESV (reference sequence). J gave up 8 bases and V 7 bases, and 7 bases lay outside the gene matches. The CDR3: CASTDRGRLEAFF. The CDR3 region has the DNA TGTGCCAGCACCGACAGGGGGCGCTTGGAAGCTTTCTTT. Together with reference TRBV11-1 and TRBJ1-1, the CDR3 gives the full variable domain: EAEVAQSPRYKITEKSQAVAFWCDPISGHATLYWYRQILGQGPELLVQFQDESVVDDSQLPKDRFSAERLKGVDSTLKIQPAELGDSAMYLCASTDRGRLEAFFGQGTRLTVV.

The chain combines TRBV11-2 with TRBJ1-6, with D tentatively TRBD1 (6 bases). Trimming left V 5 bases short and J 13 bases short, with 27 bases between. The CDR3 extends over 17 amino acids. Germline CDR1 and CDR2: SGHAT and FQNNGV. This chain's CDR3 is CASSQTGAGGGIGPLHF. In DNA form, the CDR3 reads TGTGCCAGCAGCCAGACGGGGGCCGGTGGGGGAATAGGGCCCCTCCACTTT.

The genes are TRBV29-1 and TRBJ1-2; D remains unclear. CDR1 is SQVTM, CDR2 ANQGSEA, per germline. Trimming shortened V by 5 bases and J by 8 bases, and 24 bases separated the two germline ends. This CDR3 region has 15 residues. CDR3 loop: CSVKGPLDTMGGYTF. The CDR3 bases are TGCAGCGTTAAAGGGCCCCTAGACACGATGGGAGGCTACACCTTC.

The rearrangement links TRBV27 to TRBJ2-7; 9 bases align to TRBD2. The CDR3 sequence is 15 residues long. Germline values: CDR1 MNHEY, CDR2 SMNVEV (reference sequence). V lost 4 bases to trimming and J lost 4 bases; unmatched junction nucleotides: 8. CDR3 in amino acids: CASSSYSGLAYEQYF. The CDR3 DNA is TGTGCCAGCAGTTCCTATTCAGGACTAGCGTACGAGCAGTACTTC.

The genes are TRBV5-1 and TRBJ2-1; D unresolved. The germline CDR1 and CDR2 sequences are SGHRS and YFSETQ. Trimming cost V 0 bases and J 4 bases, with 8 bases left between them. The CDR3 runs 14 residues. The CDR3 DNA reads as TGCGCCAGCAGCTTGGCGGCGGCATACAATGAGCAGTTCTTC. Translating gives CASSLAAAYNEQFF.

The J gene is TRBJ1-2, the V gene TRBV5-1, with D perhaps TRBD1 (6 bases). V was pared by 0 bases and J by 11 bases, with 14 bases between. Germline-derived CDR1 and CDR2 are SGHRS and YFSETQ. The CDR3 consists of 13 residues. DNA for the CDR3: TGCGCCAGCAGCTTGGACGGGGGACAACCATACACCTTC. Its protein is CASSLDGGQPYTF.

This sequence joins TRBV4-1 and TRBJ2-1; D perhaps matches TRBD2 (5 bases). V was trimmed by 0 bases and J by 4 bases, leaving 7 bases between them. Germline CDR1 reads MGHRA; CDR2 reads YSYEKL. The CDR3 covers 14 residues. The CDR3 sequence: CASSQERTYNEQFF. The CDR3 nucleotides are TGCGCCAGCAGCCAAGAAAGGACTTACAATGAGCAGTTCTTC.

This clone was found once. The V gene is TRBV10-3, the J gene TRBJ1-6; D unclear. CDR3 length equals 12 residues. Germline lookup yields CDR1 ENHRY and CDR2 SYGVKD. V dropped 7 bases and J dropped 4 bases, with 5 bases sitting between them. The CDR3, as DNA: TGTGCCATCAACGATTATAATTCACCCCTCCACTTT. Encoded protein: CAINDYNSPLHF.

The CDR3: CASSDYGGLYEQYF. For the CDR3, the DNA is TGTGCCAGCAGTGATTACGGGGGCCTTTACGAGCAGTACTTC. V and J are TRBV2 and TRBJ2-7, with D tentatively TRBD1 or TRBD2 (6 bases each). In germline, CDR1 is SNHLY, CDR2 FYNNEI. This CDR3 comprises 14 residues. The V gene lost 3 bases and the J gene lost 4 bases, with 13 bases spanning the gap.

The rearrangement links TRBV7-2 to TRBJ1-4, with D tentatively TRBD1 (5 bases). Germline loops: CDR1 SGHTA, CDR2 FQGNSA. The CDR3 is made up of 14 amino acids. V lost 5 bases to trimming and J lost 7 bases, with 14 bases between them. The CDR3 DNA follows: TGTGCCAGCAGCCCGGGACCGACCAGTGAAAAACTGTTTTTT. It is translated as CASSPGPTSEKLFF.

V gene TRBV5-6 combines with J gene TRBJ1-1; tentative D call: TRBD1 (6 bases). The CDR3 extends over 14 amino acids. Germline V gene data show CDR1 as SGHDT and CDR2 as YYEEEE. V was pared by 2 bases and J by 0 bases, with 8 bases between. The CDR3 DNA is TGTGCCAGCAGCTTAACAGGGTTGAACACTGAAGCTTTCTTT. Encoded protein: CASSLTGLNTEAFF.

The J gene is TRBJ2-2, the V gene TRBV6-5; D gene unclear. Deletions cut 10 bases from V and 5 bases from J, with 20 bases between. Germline loops: CDR1 MNHEY, CDR2 SVGAGI. The CDR3 is 15 amino acids. The CDR3 DNA sequence: TGTGCCATTATTAGCTCCGCTGGAGAGACCGGGGAGCTGTTTTTT. Translated: CAIISSAGETGELFF.

The chain is built from TRBV2 and TRBJ2-4, with 8 bases fitting TRBD2. J was trimmed by 8 bases and V by 2 bases; bases with no gene match: 11. Looked up from germline, CDR1 is SNHLY and CDR2 is FYNNEI. The length of the CDR3 is 16 residues. CDR3 DNA: TGTGCCAGCAGTGAAACGGGACTAGTCAACCTTGACATTCAGTACTTC. This gives the protein CASSETGLVNLDIQYF.